The clone carrying this TCR beta chain has only one observation. The antigen remains unidentified. Blood sampling was done at baseline, cycle 4 day 1, and cycle 7 day 1. Generated by immunoSEQ multiplex PCR, the TCRdb table keeps only in-frame clones and is missing some. The sample shows about 76,000 clones, about 80% of them seen only once. The record originates from a study of OX40 agonist ivuxolimab in advanced cancers. Notes on the study in general: In a subset of nonresponders, normalized T-cell clonal expansion was also low.

Germline assignment: CDR1 MNHEY and CDR2 SMNVEV (reference sequence). V trimming: 5 bases; J trimming: 0 bases; junction bases outside the gene matches: 13. The CDR3 spans 17 residues. The chain couples TRBV27 to TRBJ2-7; 7 bases are a match to TRBD2. The receptor was derived from an adult with an advanced solid tumor such as melanoma, head and neck, liver or kidney cancer. Source: CD4+ or CD8+ T cells sorted from blood, taken in a trial of the OX40 agonist ivuxolimab. The CDR3 sequence: CASSRSPWTGGSYEQYF. The CDR3 DNA is TGTGCCAGCAGTCGTTCCCCCTGGACGGGAGGCTCCTACGAGCAGTACTTC.